A single sample gave rise to the 20 T cell receptor beta chains below, sequenced in a study of glioma-infiltrating T cells after dendritic cell vaccination. The repertoire was sequenced with immunoSEQ multiplex PCR; TCRdb's copy has only in-frame clones and lacks some. Of fewer than 75,000 clones listed, 70% to 90% were seen once; the top ten hold roughly 10%. The time point denotes: after dendritic cell vaccination, including at tumor progression/relapse. The material was blood, obtained after dendritic cell vaccination. The receptor set was obtained from a human donor with glioblastoma.

This sequence joins TRBV7-9 and TRBJ2-3, with 11 bases fitting TRBD2. CDR1 is SEHNR, CDR2 FQNEAQ, per germline (reference sequence). CDR3 size: 17 residues. V lost 1 base to trimming and J lost 0 bases; unmatched junction nucleotides: 3. The CDR3 bases are TGTGCCAGCAGCTTAGGACTAGCGGGGACTAGCACAGATACGCAGTATTTT. It encodes CASSLGLAGTSTDTQYF.

The chain joins TRBV7-6 to TRBJ2-7, with a weak D call TRBD1 (6 bases). The germline V gene encodes CDR1 SGHVS and CDR2 FNYEAQ. The CDR3 consists of 14 residues. Trimming removed 4 bases from V and 2 bases from J, with 12 bases in between. The CDR3 here is CASSSSGQTYEQYF. The CDR3 DNA is TGTGCCAGCAGCTCCAGTGGACAGACCTACGAGCAGTACTTC. Full variable domain (rest looked up from reference TRBV7-6 and TRBJ2-7): GAGVSQSPRYKVTKRGQDVALRCDPISGHVSLYWYRQALGQGPEFLTYFNYEAQQDKSGLPNDRFSAERPEGSISTLTIQRTEQRDSAMYRCASSSSGQTYEQYFGPGTRLTVT.

This chain joins TRBV5-1 and TRBJ2-5; 14 bases match TRBD2. The germline V gene encodes CDR1 SGHRS and CDR2 YFSETQ. Losses at the gene ends were 2 bases for V and 5 bases for J; bases not matched to a gene: 5. The CDR3 length is 16 residues. The CDR3 sequence is CASSFMTSGGAETQYF. Written as DNA, the CDR3 is TGCGCCAGCAGCTTCATGACTAGCGGGGGGGCGGAGACCCAGTACTTC.

The rearrangement links TRBV4-1 to TRBJ2-7; unclear D gene. This CDR3 has 12 residues. Germline V lookup: CDR1 MGHRA, CDR2 YSYEKL. V was clipped by 0 bases and J by 3 bases, with 3 bases between them. The CDR3 sequence is CASSQDRYEQYF. The CDR3 coding sequence is TGCGCCAGCAGCCAAGATCGCTACGAGCAGTACTTC.

This chain links TRBV7-9 with TRBJ1-6, with TRBD1 matching 10 bases. With 4 bases clipped from V and 8 bases from J, the junction kept 2 bases outside the gene matches. The CDR3 consists of 14 residues. Germline V gives CDR1 SEHNR, CDR2 FQNEAQ (reference sequence). In DNA, the CDR3 is TGTGCCAGCAGCTCCGGGACAGGGGATTCACCCCTCCACTTT. It codes for CASSSGTGDSPLHF.

This clone has more than one count but fewer than ten. The chain joins TRBV7-2 to TRBJ2-4, with D perhaps matching TRBD1 (6 bases). Germline V gene lookup returns CDR1 SGHTA and CDR2 FQGNSA. V lost 5 bases and J 1 base, leaving 9 bases between the germline ends. CDR3 length equals 14 residues. CDR3 sequence (DNA): TGTGCCAGCAGCCGTACAGGGGCCAAAAACATTCAGTACTTC. Its protein product is CASSRTGAKNIQYF. Filled out from reference TRBV7-2 and TRBJ2-4, the complete variable domain reads GAGVSQSPSNKVTEKGKDVELRCDPISGHTALYWYRQSLGQGLEFLIYFQGNSAPDKSGLPSDRFSAERTGGSVSTLTIQRTQQEDSAVYLCASSRTGAKNIQYFGAGTRLSVL.

The chain joins TRBV5-1 to TRBJ1-5; no reliable D call. Trimming took 0 bases from V and 4 from J, leaving 11 bases between them. Germline values: CDR1 SGHRS, CDR2 YFSETQ. The CDR3 sequence is 15 residues long. DNA of the CDR3: TGCGCCAGCAGCTTGGGCGCCGGGGAAAATCAGCCCCAGCATTTT. As protein: CASSLGAGENQPQHF.

This sequence joins TRBV30 and TRBJ2-5; D unclear. The CDR3 is 14 amino acids. The V gene lost 2 bases and the J gene lost 3 bases, with 13 bases spanning the gap. Germline V CDR1 and CDR2: GTSNPN, SVGIG (reference sequence). The CDR3 DNA follows: TGTGCCTGGAGTTTGTCCAGTTACGAAGAGACCCAGTACTTC. It encodes CAWSLSSYEETQYF. The whole variable domain, remainder taken from reference TRBV30 and TRBJ2-5, is SQTIHQWPATLVQPVGSPLSLECTVEGTSNPNLYWYRQAAGRGLQLLFYSVGIGQISSEVPQNLSASRPQDRQFILSSKKLLLSDSGFYLCAWSLSSYEETQYFGPGTRLLVL.

V usage is TRBV12-5 and J usage is TRBJ2-7, with D perhaps TRBD2 (5 bases). V lost 0 bases, J lost 4 bases, and 16 bases lay in between. The CDR3 runs to 16 residues. Germline assignment: CDR1 LGHNT and CDR2 FRNRAP. CDR3 protein: CASGLVLGRPGYEQYF. The CDR3 DNA reads TGTGCTAGTGGTTTGGTACTAGGGCGGCCCGGTTACGAGCAGTACTTC. The full variable domain, completed using reference TRBV12-5 and TRBJ2-7, is DARVTQTPRHKVTEMGQEVTMRCQPILGHNTVFWYRQTMMQGLELLAYFRNRAPLDDSGMPKDRFSAEMPDATLATLKIQPSEPRDSAVYFCASGLVLGRPGYEQYFGPGTRLTVT.

This clone appeared once. The chain links TRBV6-5 to TRBJ1-2; unclear D gene. V was cut by 0 bases and J by 4 bases, with 6 bases left in between. The CDR3 is 13 residues long. Germline V gene sequence: CDR1 MNHEY, CDR2 SVGAGI. The CDR3 nucleotides are TGTGCCAGCAGTTACTCGCAGGCCTATGGCTACACCTTC. Translated, it gives CASSYSQAYGYTF.

The chain is built from TRBV27 and TRBJ2-2, with a possible D match to TRBD1 (7 bases). Germline V gene data show CDR1 as MNHEY and CDR2 as SMNVEV (reference sequence). Trimming took 5 bases from V and 0 from J, leaving 13 bases between them. This CDR3 is 16 amino acids long. The CDR3: CASSPEGAANTGELFF. The CDR3 DNA reads TGTGCCAGCAGTCCGGAGGGGGCTGCGAACACCGGGGAGCTGTTTTTT.

The chain couples TRBV7-2 to TRBJ2-2; 14 bases agree with TRBD2. This CDR3 spans 15 amino acids. Germline V gene lookup returns CDR1 SGHTA and CDR2 FQGNSA. Losses at the gene ends were 5 bases for V and 7 bases for J; bases not matched to a gene: 3. The DNA for the CDR3 is TGTGCCAGCAGCATCGGACTAGCGGGGGGCGGGGAGCTGTTTTTT. Translation gives CASSIGLAGGGELFF.

Notes on this clone: At one boundary the junction diverges from the germline segment, which might be a read error. The V gene is TRBV7-7, the J gene TRBJ1-1; D gene ambiguous. The CDR3 totals 13 residues. Germline V gene sequence: CDR1 SSHAT, CDR2 FNYEAQ (reference sequence). The CDR3: CASSPIPQTEAFF. The CDR3 DNA reads as TGTGCTAGCAGCCCGATCCCCCAGACTGAAGCTTTCTTT.

This chain links TRBV28 with TRBJ1-1; D remains ambiguous. CDR1 and CDR2 from the germline V gene are MDHEN and SYDVKM. This CDR3 has 13 residues. Between the trimmed V and J ends, which lost 6 bases and 5 bases, there was a span of 13 bases. For the CDR3, the DNA is TGTGCCAGCAGGGAGAGGGCTATTACTGAAGCTTTCTTT. Encoded protein: CASRERAITEAFF.

V usage is TRBV11-3 and J usage is TRBJ2-7; 7 positions match TRBD1. The CDR3 is 12 residues long. The J segment lost 7 bases and the V segment lost 6 bases, leaving 6 bases of the junction unmatched. The germline gives CDR1 SGHNT, CDR2 YENEEA. The CDR3 is CASSRGPGEQYF. CDR3 nucleotide sequence: TGTGCCAGCAGTAGGGGGCCCGGGGAGCAGTACTTC.

The rearrangement links TRBV5-1 to TRBJ2-7; possibly TRBD1 for D (6 bases). This CDR3 region has 15 residues. The V end was cut by 5 bases, the J end by 3 bases, with 18 bases between. The germline CDR1 and CDR2 sequences are SGHRS and YFSETQ. CDR3 nucleotide sequence: TGCGCCAGCAGGGGGGCATTAGGGGCCCTCTACGAGCAGTACTTC. Its protein product is CASRGALGALYEQYF.

The chain couples TRBV5-1 to TRBJ1-3; 11 bases match TRBD1. There are 17 residues in the CDR3. V lost 2 bases, J lost 0 bases, and 4 bases stayed unmatched. Germline V lookup: CDR1 SGHRS, CDR2 YFSETQ. The CDR3 DNA is TGCGCCAGCAGCTTTTCCGGGACAGGGGGCTCTGGAAACACCATATATTTT. Protein product: CASSFSGTGGSGNTIYF.

V usage is TRBV6-1 and J usage is TRBJ1-2; no clear D. The CDR3 is 12 residues long. With 4 bases removed from V and 14 bases from J, the gap between germline ends came to 17 bases. CDR1 and CDR2 from the germline V gene are MNHNS and SASEGT. CDR3 DNA: TGTGCCAGCAGTGTGAATCAACGAGGCGAGACCTTC. The encoded protein is CASSVNQRGETF.

Regarding this clone: Within the sample, other DNA sequences also encode this same CDR3. The chain joins TRBV19 to TRBJ2-5; D is unresolved. This CDR3 is 14 amino acids long. Trimming pared 0 bases from V and 2 bases from J, leaving 7 bases between. Germline lookup yields CDR1 LNHDA and CDR2 SQIVND (reference sequence). As DNA, the CDR3 is TGTGCCAGTAGTATAGATCGCGGACAAGAGACCCAGTACTTC. Translation: CASSIDRGQETQYF.

The chain has TRBV30 and TRBJ1-5; D not certain. Germline V gene sequence: CDR1 GTSNPN, CDR2 SVGIG (reference sequence). The germline V and J ends were trimmed by 0 bases and 7 bases, with 22 bases remaining between them. The CDR3 consists of 17 residues. Here the CDR3 DNA reads TGTGCCTGGAGTGTACGTCCGGCTGAGGCCCGTGGGCAGCCCCAGCATTTT. Its translation is CAWSVRPAEARGQPQHF.